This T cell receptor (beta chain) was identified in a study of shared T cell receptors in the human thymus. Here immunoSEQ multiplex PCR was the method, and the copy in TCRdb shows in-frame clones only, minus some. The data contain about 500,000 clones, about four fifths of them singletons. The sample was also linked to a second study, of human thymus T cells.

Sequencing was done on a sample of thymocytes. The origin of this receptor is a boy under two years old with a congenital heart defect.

The CDR3: CASSLLGPGDTIYF. The CDR3 coding sequence is TGTGCCAGCAGTTTACTGGGCCCGGGGGACACCATATATTTT. This sequence joins TRBV6-5 and TRBJ1-3; D is possibly TRBD1 (5 bases). V was cut by 4 bases and J by 8 bases, with 15 bases left in between. CDR1 is MNHEY, CDR2 SVGAGI, per germline. The CDR3 is made up of 14 amino acids.